The 7 T cell receptor beta chains below all came from one sample that was sequenced in a study of blood T cell repertoires in COVID-19. Clones were sequenced by immunoSEQ multiplex PCR, and TCRdb holds only the in-frame ones, with some missing. The sample yields about 140,000 clones, 80% to 90% seen once. Sequenced: peripheral blood. The origin of the receptors is a man aged 55 to 69 with active or convalescent COVID-19.

The chain employs TRBV7-2 and TRBJ1-3; D perhaps matches TRBD1 (6 bases). The V gene lost 4 bases and the J gene lost 4 bases, with 23 bases spanning the gap. The CDR3 has 18 residues. Germline CDR1 SGHTA, CDR2 FQGNSA. The CDR3: CASSSTPGHAISGNTIYF. The CDR3 DNA reads as TGTGCCAGCAGCTCAACCCCGGGACATGCGATATCCGGAAACACCATATATTTT.

V gene TRBV5-1 combines with J gene TRBJ2-5; no clear D. Germline loops: CDR1 SGHRS, CDR2 YFSETQ. The CDR3 contains 11 residues. V was pared by 5 bases and J by 4 bases, with 6 bases between. CDR3 sequence: CASSNLETQYF. The CDR3 DNA sequence: TGCGCCAGCAGTAATTTAGAGACCCAGTACTTC.

This clone came up once. The chain links TRBV9 to TRBJ1-6; 9 bases line up with TRBD1. The CDR3 has 16 amino acids. Per the germline V gene, CDR1 is SGDLS and CDR2 is YYNGEE. With 0 bases clipped from V and 6 bases from J, the junction kept 4 bases outside the gene matches. Written as DNA, the CDR3 is TGTGCCAGCAGCGTAGGGACAGGGGTTGGTAATTCACCCCTCCACTTT. It specifies CASSVGTGVGNSPLHF.

This clone was found once. This sequence joins TRBV19 and TRBJ2-6; D may be TRBD1 (5 bases). The germline CDR1 and CDR2 sequences are LNHDA and SQIVND (reference sequence). The V gene lost 2 bases and the J gene lost 0 bases, with 17 bases spanning the gap. The CDR3 extends over 19 amino acids. The CDR3 reads CASSIRDSFHYSGANVLTF. Written as DNA, the CDR3 is TGTGCCAGTAGTATACGCGACAGTTTTCACTACTCTGGGGCCAACGTCCTGACTTTC.

The chain uses TRBV28 and TRBJ1-5; D gene uncertain. CDR1 and CDR2 from the germline V gene are MDHEN and SYDVKM. CDR3 size: 12 residues. Between the trimmed V and J ends, which lost 3 bases and 5 bases, there was a span of 5 bases. CDR3 coding DNA: TGTGCCAGCAGTTTGTACTATCAGCCCCAGCATTTT. Translated, it gives CASSLYYQPQHF.

This clone came up once. The rearrangement joins TRBV18 to TRBJ2-1; 8 bases agree with TRBD2. The CDR3 consists of 13 residues. Per germline, CDR1 KGHSH and CDR2 LQKENI. J was trimmed by 7 bases and V by 8 bases; bases with no gene match: 7. The CDR3 spells CASGSGSGNEQFF. As DNA, the CDR3 is TGTGCCAGCGGGAGCGGGAGTGGAAATGAGCAGTTCTTC.

Here the CDR3 DNA reads TGTGCCAGTAGTACCGACGCTAGCGGAAGGACTCCCTACGAGCAGTACTTC. Translating gives CASSTDASGRTPYEQYF. This rearrangement joins TRBV19 to TRBJ2-7; the match to TRBD2 covers 7 bases. Germline CDR1 LNHDA, CDR2 SQIVND (reference sequence). The CDR3 length is 17 residues. V lost 4 bases to trimming and J lost 2 bases; unmatched junction nucleotides: 14.